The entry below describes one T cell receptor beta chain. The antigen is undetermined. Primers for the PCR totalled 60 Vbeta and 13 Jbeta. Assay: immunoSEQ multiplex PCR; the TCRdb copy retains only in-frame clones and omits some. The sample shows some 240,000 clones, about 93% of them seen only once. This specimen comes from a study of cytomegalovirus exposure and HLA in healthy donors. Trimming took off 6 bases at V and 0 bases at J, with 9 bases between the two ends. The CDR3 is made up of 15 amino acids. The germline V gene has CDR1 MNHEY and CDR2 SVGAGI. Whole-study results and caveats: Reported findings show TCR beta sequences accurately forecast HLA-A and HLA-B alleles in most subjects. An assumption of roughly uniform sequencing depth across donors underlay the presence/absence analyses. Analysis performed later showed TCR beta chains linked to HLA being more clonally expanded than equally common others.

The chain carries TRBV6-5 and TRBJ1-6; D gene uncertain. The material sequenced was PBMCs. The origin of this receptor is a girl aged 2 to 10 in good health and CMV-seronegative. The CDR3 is CASRKGSSYNSPLHF. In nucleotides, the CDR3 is TGTGCCAGCAGAAAAGGGAGCTCCTATAATTCACCCCTCCACTTT.